This T cell receptor (beta chain) was found in a study of shared clonotypes between healthy human individuals. Cells designated naive CD8 were CD45RO-negative and were positively selected for CCR7, with terminally differentiated effector memory CD45RA+ cells excluded. Per the germline V gene, CDR1 is SNHLY and CDR2 is FYNNEI. The CDR3 loop spans 13 amino acids. Between the trimmed V and J ends, which lost 5 bases and 7 bases, there was a span of 12 bases. Produced via immunoSEQ multiplex PCR; TCRdb's table is partial and in-frame only. Of about 550,000 clones in the sample, about 95% were seen once. The rearrangement uses TRBV2 and TRBJ2-1; no firm D call. Sequences were obtained from naive CD8+ T cells sorted from blood. The sequence came from a woman aged 25 to 39 in good health. The CDR3 sequence is CASSPSNLNEQFF. CDR3 bases: TGTGCCAGCAGTCCGAGTAATTTGAATGAGCAGTTCTTC. Variable domain in full (rest from reference TRBV2 and TRBJ2-1): EPEVTQTPSHQVTQMGQEVILRCVPISNHLYFYWYRQILGQKVEFLVSFYNNEISEKSEIFDDQFSVERPDGSNFTLKIRSTKLEDSAMYFCASSPSNLNEQFFGPGTRLTVL.